One T cell receptor beta chain is described in this entry. Individuals aged about 18 to 100 years were recruited from some 26 US areas. For recovered donors of Cohort 3, there were two negative PCRs, clearance, or symptom resolution. CDR3 length: 17 amino acids. Germline V gene lookup returns CDR1 SGHTA and CDR2 FQGNSA. The V gene end was trimmed by 6 bases and the J gene end by 7 bases; junction bases not matched to a gene: 13. The method was immunoSEQ multiplex PCR; TCRdb's version includes in-frame clones alone and lacks a portion of them. There are hundreds of thousands of clones in the sample; approximately 85% occur only once, and around 1% lies in the top ten. This entry comes from a study of blood T cell repertoires in COVID-19.

The chain employs TRBV7-2 and TRBJ2-1; 12 nucleotides match TRBD2. This clonotype was obtained from a woman aged 25-40 years who had recovered from COVID-19. The sequenced sample was PBMCs or T cells enriched from blood (not recorded which). CDR3: CASSFGLAGIIGNEQFF. DNA for the CDR3: TGTGCCAGCAGTTTCGGACTAGCGGGAATTATTGGGAATGAGCAGTTCTTC.